This paragraph covers one T cell receptor (beta chain) sequence. Its target is unknown. Following a re-call of the 5' RACE reads, TCRdb has one entry per CDR3 protein and lacks DNA. The clone table shows approximately 150,000 distinct CDR3 sequences, with the ten largest holding around 7%. This sample stems from a study of monozygotic twins with inflammatory bowel disease. Points from the study as a whole: IBD patients had lower TCRbeta diversity (inverse Simpson) than healthy co-twins. Patient-specific immunosuppressive treatments may have made repertoires more variable.

In germline, CDR1 is KGHDR, CDR2 SFDVKD. This CDR3 spans 14 amino acids. Sequenced sample: blood. The rearrangement uses TRBV24-1 and TRBJ2-3; no DNA is available, so the TRBD1 call from TCRdb remains unchecked. The receptor comes from a human donor with ulcerative colitis or Crohn's disease, or a healthy co-twin of an affected twin (not recorded which). The CDR3 sequence: CATAPPTGSDTQYF.